The 27 T cell receptor beta chains in this list originate from one sample, sequenced in a study of T cell repertoires in cytomegalovirus infection. A single record per CDR3 protein comes from TCRdb applying MiXCR to the reads. Among about 600,000 distinct CDR3 sequences listed, 20% to 25% were seen once. Input material: CD8+ T cells from PBMCs. All receptors derive from a human donor in good health (CMV status not recorded). Some clones in this sample may be carry-over from other donors' samples.

Worth noting for this clonotype: A much larger clone lies one base from this, so it may be a read error. The rearrangement uses TRBV7-2 and TRBJ2-3; 9 bases are shared with TRBD1. CDR1 and CDR2 (germline): SGHTA, FQGNSA. The CDR3 is 18 residues long. The CDR3 spells CASSSSSWDREPTDTQCF. For the CDR3, the DNA is TGTGCCAGCAGCTCATCATCGTGGGACAGGGAACCGACAGATACGCAGTGTTTT.

The table lists this clonotype with a few counts. CDR3 in DNA: TGCGCCAGCAGCCAAGGCCCAGTTACGAACACCGGGGAGCTGTTTTTT. It is translated as CASSQGPVTNTGELFF. V is TRBV4-1 and J is TRBJ2-2; D gene unclear. This CDR3 is 16 amino acids long. The ends were cut back, 1 base at V and 0 bases at J, with 9 bases in the middle. Per the germline V gene, CDR1 is MGHRA and CDR2 is YSYEKL.

The chain is built from TRBV20-1 and TRBJ1-1; D is unclear. Trimming removed 2 bases from V and 3 bases from J, with 10 bases in between. This CDR3 is 13 amino acids long. CDR1 is DFQATT and CDR2 is SNEGSKA in the germline V gene (reference sequence). CDR3 amino acids: CSARTDTHTEAFF. The CDR3 DNA reads as TGCAGTGCTAGAACGGATACTCACACTGAAGCTTTCTTT.

The gene calls are TRBV20-1 and TRBJ1-2, with D unresolved. Trimming pared 1 base from V and 3 bases from J, leaving 9 bases between. Germline V gene lookup returns CDR1 DFQATT and CDR2 SNEGSKA (reference sequence). The CDR3 length is 13 residues. The DNA of the CDR3 is TGCAGTGCTAGAGTGACCGCGGACTATGGCTACACCTTC. It translates to CSARVTADYGYTF.

There are a few counts of this clonotype. V usage is TRBV6-6 and J usage is TRBJ1-4, with 7 bases that match TRBD1. The germline CDR1 and CDR2 sequences are MNHNY and SVGAGI (reference sequence). V was clipped by 3 bases and J by 5 bases; unmatched bases: 6. This CDR3 has 15 amino acids. The CDR3 DNA follows: TGTGCCAGCAGTTATTGGGACAGCAGAAATGAAAAACTGTTTTTT. Its translation is CASSYWDSRNEKLFF.

This clonotype was seen a few times. This chain joins TRBV19 and TRBJ1-1; TRBD1 is a possible D gene (5 bases). Germline V CDR1 and CDR2: LNHDA, SQIVND (reference sequence). V lost 5 bases, J lost 4 bases, and 11 bases lay in between. The length of the CDR3 is 13 residues. Written as DNA, the CDR3 is TGTGCCAGTAGTCCGACAGTTGGCACTGAAGCTTTCTTT. Translated, it gives CASSPTVGTEAFF.

Concerning this clonotype: This may come from a read error, since a much larger clone is one base off. The chain has TRBV24-1 and TRBJ2-1; TRBD1 might be the D (5 bases). Germline assignment: CDR1 KGHDR and CDR2 SFDVKD. The CDR3 has 14 residues. With 9 bases removed from V and 5 bases from J, the gap between germline ends came to 16 bases. The CDR3 region is CATALDMTHNEQFF. The CDR3 DNA reads as TGTGCCACCGCCTTGGACATGACGCACAATGAGCAGTTCTTC.

This clonotype was observed a few times. J is TRBJ2-1 and V is TRBV27; D is possibly TRBD2 (5 bases). This CDR3 is built from 16 residues. V lost 3 bases, J lost 3 bases, and 15 bases lay in between. Germline lookup yields CDR1 MNHEY and CDR2 SMNVEV (reference sequence). CDR3 protein: CASSLKRMRVYNEQFF. DNA of the CDR3: TGTGCCAGCAGTTTGAAGCGGATGAGGGTCTACAATGAGCAGTTCTTC.

The V gene is TRBV7-9, the J gene TRBJ2-1; weak D call: TRBD1 (7 bases). V lost 1 base and J 3 bases, leaving 13 bases between the germline ends. Germline V gene sequence: CDR1 SEHNR, CDR2 FQNEAQ (reference sequence). This CDR3 is 16 amino acids long. CDR3 amino acids: CASSLVEGAHYNEQFF. The CDR3 nucleotides read TGTGCCAGCAGCTTAGTGGAGGGGGCGCACTACAATGAGCAGTTCTTC.

This clonotype showed up just a few times. The chain combines TRBV11-3 with TRBJ2-1; no clear D. Trimming took off 5 bases at V and 2 bases at J, with 7 bases between the two ends. There are 13 residues in the CDR3. The germline V gene has CDR1 SGHNT and CDR2 YENEEA. As DNA, the CDR3 is TGTGCCAGCAGCCCCCCCGCCTACAATGAGCAGTTCTTC. It yields the protein CASSPPAYNEQFF.

This clonotype has only a few counts. The DNA for the CDR3 is TGTGCCAGCAGCCAAGATGGGTACCAACCGTACAATGAGCAGTTCTTC. Encoded protein: CASSQDGYQPYNEQFF. The chain has TRBV4-2 and TRBJ2-1; D remains unclear. This CDR3 region has 16 residues. Germline CDR1 LGHNA, CDR2 YNFKEQ. The V gene lost 0 bases and the J gene lost 4 bases, with 13 bases spanning the gap.

This clonotype was seen a handful of times. This chain joins TRBV29-1 and TRBJ2-7; D uncertain. Germline V CDR1 and CDR2: SQVTM, ANQGSEA. The CDR3 length is 12 residues. Trimming cost V 5 bases and J 0 bases, with 8 bases left between them. CDR3: CSVYSTSYEQYF. The CDR3 nucleotides read TGCAGCGTTTACAGCACCTCCTACGAGCAGTACTTC.

This clonotype was seen a handful of times. The rearrangement uses TRBV7-9 and TRBJ2-7; weak D call: TRBD1 (6 bases). The germline CDR1 and CDR2 sequences are SEHNR and FQNEAQ (reference sequence). The CDR3 totals 17 residues. This CDR3 reads CPSSSIEVSGDGYEQYV. In DNA, the CDR3 is TGTCCCAGCAGCTCGATAGAGGTGTCAGGGGACGGCTACGAGCAGTACGTC.

This clonotype was seen only a few times. The gene calls are TRBV10-3 and TRBJ2-3; no clear D. This CDR3 has 11 residues. V lost 0 bases and J lost 9, with 4 bases in between. Germline V CDR1 and CDR2: ENHRY, SYGVKD. The CDR3 loop is CAISESTTQYF. For the CDR3, the DNA is TGTGCCATCAGTGAGTCGACCACGCAGTATTTT.

The chain employs TRBV27 and TRBJ2-5, with D unclear. The CDR3 consists of 14 residues. Trimming stripped 5 bases from V and 2 bases from J, with 12 bases between. The germline V gene encodes CDR1 MNHEY and CDR2 SMNVEV (reference sequence). CDR3 sequence reads: CASSRTVPQETQYF. CDR3 sequence (DNA): TGTGCCAGCAGTCGTACAGTGCCACAAGAGACCCAGTACTTC.

This chain joins TRBV3-1 and TRBJ2-5, with D unresolved. The V gene lost 1 base and the J gene lost 5 bases, with 11 bases spanning the gap. There are 14 residues in the CDR3. The germline V gene has CDR1 LGHDT and CDR2 YNNKEL (reference sequence). The CDR3 loop is CASSQVPLGETQYF. The CDR3 DNA reads as TGTGCCAGCAGCCAAGTGCCGCTCGGGGAGACCCAGTACTTC.

With regard to this clonotype: Possible read error: a much larger clone is one base away. The J gene is TRBJ2-1, the V gene TRBV6-1; 7 nucleotides agree with TRBD1. The CDR3 spans 15 residues. V was clipped by 5 bases and J by 5 bases; unmatched bases: 9. CDR1 and CDR2 from the germline V gene are MNHNS and SASEGT. CDR3 sequence: CASSFPGTDNNEQFF. The DNA of the CDR3 is TGTGCCAGCAGTTTCCCGGGGACAGACAACAATGAGCAGTTCTTC.

The rearrangement links TRBV4-1 to TRBJ2-1, with D maybe TRBD1 (6 bases). V lost 1 base to trimming and J lost 4 bases, with 17 bases between them. The CDR3 has 17 residues. Germline V gene lookup returns CDR1 MGHRA and CDR2 YSYEKL. CDR3 protein: CASSQAGRGLLYNEQFF. In DNA form, the CDR3 reads TGCGCCAGCAGCCAAGCGGGCAGGGGTCTGCTTTACAATGAGCAGTTCTTC.

This clonotype has just a few counts. This chain uses TRBV28 with TRBJ2-5, with TRBD2 matching 8 bases. The V gene end was trimmed by 3 bases and the J gene end by 1 base; junction bases not matched to a gene: 13. Germline V gives CDR1 MDHEN, CDR2 SYDVKM. This CDR3 comprises 18 residues. CDR3 protein: CASSLEDAASGLQETQYF. As DNA, the CDR3 is TGTGCCAGCAGTTTGGAGGACGCGGCTAGCGGGCTCCAAGAGACCCAGTACTTC.

This clonotype was detected only a few times. The chain recombines TRBV20-1 with TRBJ1-2; D not resolved. The CDR3 spans 11 residues. Germline V gene lookup returns CDR1 DFQATT and CDR2 SNEGSKA (reference sequence). V was cut by 0 bases and J by 6 bases, with 5 bases left in between. CDR3 bases: TGCAGTGCTAGAGATACTGATGGCTACACCTTC. Protein product: CSARDTDGYTF.

This clonotype was seen repeatedly, ten times or more. J is TRBJ2-2 and V is TRBV7-8; D is possibly TRBD1 (5 bases). Trimming shortened V by 5 bases and J by 4 bases, and 17 bases separated the two germline ends. Germline V lookup: CDR1 SGHVS, CDR2 FQNEAQ. This CDR3 is 16 amino acids long. The CDR3 DNA reads TGTGCCAGCAGCCCTCGGACAAGTCTGGTCACCGGGGAGCTGTTTTTT. It codes for CASSPRTSLVTGELFF.

The CDR3 nucleotides read TGTGCCACCAGCTCCTTCCGGGGGATCGTTGATACGCAGTATTTT. Translation: CATSSFRGIVDTQYF. The chain joins TRBV15 to TRBJ2-3; weak D call: TRBD2 (6 bases). Germline CDR1 reads LNHNV; CDR2 reads YYDKDF (reference sequence). V was trimmed by 5 bases and J by 6 bases, leaving 18 bases between them. This CDR3 contains 15 residues. Using reference TRBV15 and TRBJ2-3 for the parts outside the CDR3, the full variable domain is DAMVIQNPRYQVTQFGKPVTLSCSQTLNHNVMYWYQQKSSQAPKLLFHYYDKDFNNEADTPDNFQSRRPNTSFCFLDIRSPGLGDTAMYLCATSSFRGIVDTQYFGPGTRLTVL.

The gene calls are TRBV25-1 and TRBJ2-1, with D unclear. Trimming stripped 2 bases from V and 2 bases from J, with 7 bases between. CDR1 is MGHDK and CDR2 is SYGVNS in the germline V gene. The CDR3 consists of 14 residues. The CDR3 coding sequence is TGTGCCAGCAGTGAACGTAGGCCCTACAATGAGCAGTTCTTC. Residues: CASSERRPYNEQFF.

This clonotype came up many times. This chain connects TRBV7-9 to TRBJ2-7; 10 nucleotides agree with TRBD1. J gave up 3 bases and V 5 bases, and 7 bases lay outside the gene matches. There are 15 residues in the CDR3. CDR1 is SEHNR and CDR2 is FQNEAQ in the germline V gene (reference sequence). CDR3 region: CASSPPGQGNYEQYF. DNA for the CDR3: TGTGCCAGCAGCCCTCCGGGACAGGGGAACTACGAGCAGTACTTC.

The table lists this clonotype with a few counts. V and J are TRBV7-2 and TRBJ2-1, with D maybe TRBD2 (6 bases). This CDR3 contains 15 residues. The germline gives CDR1 SGHTA, CDR2 FQGNSA. V was trimmed by 6 bases and J by 5 bases, leaving 17 bases between them. CDR3 in amino acids: CASSFTGRGNNEQFF. CDR3 in DNA: TGTGCCAGCAGTTTCACTGGGCGGGGCAACAATGAGCAGTTCTTC.

This clonotype was recorded many times. The V and J genes are TRBV7-2 and TRBJ2-3, with D uncertain. V was trimmed by 5 bases and J by 4 bases, leaving 10 bases between them. The CDR3 contains 13 residues. Germline V gene data show CDR1 as SGHTA and CDR2 as FQGNSA. CDR3 loop: CASSPDVPDTQYF. Here the CDR3 DNA reads TGTGCCAGCAGCCCCGACGTCCCAGATACGCAGTATTTT.

The chain couples TRBV29-1 to TRBJ1-5; D is perhaps TRBD1 (5 bases). The length of the CDR3 is 13 residues. The germline V and J ends were trimmed by 7 bases and 1 base, with 11 bases remaining between them. Germline V gives CDR1 SQVTM, CDR2 ANQGSEA. For the CDR3, the DNA is TGCAGCGGGGGGGATGGGAGCAATCAGCCCCAGCATTTT. It yields the protein CSGGDGSNQPQHF.